This T cell receptor (beta chain) was found in a study of cytomegalovirus exposure and HLA in healthy donors. Primers included in the PCR were 60 Vbeta and 13 Jbeta primers. Generated by immunoSEQ multiplex PCR, the TCRdb table keeps only in-frame clones and is missing some. The data show about 100,000 clones, approximately 75% seen once. This clone was detected a few times. The CDR3 covers 14 residues. Germline V lookup: CDR1 SGHVS, CDR2 FQNEAQ. Between the trimmed V and J ends, which lost 5 bases and 0 bases, there was a span of 8 bases. Sequenced sample: PBMCs. The chain carries TRBV7-8 and TRBJ1-5, with TRBD1 as a possible D gene (5 bases). The receptor comes from a woman in her forties in good health and CMV-seronegative. The CDR3 bases are TGTGCCAGCAGCGCCAGGGCTAGCAATCAGCCCCAGCATTTT. The encoded protein is CASSARASNQPQHF.